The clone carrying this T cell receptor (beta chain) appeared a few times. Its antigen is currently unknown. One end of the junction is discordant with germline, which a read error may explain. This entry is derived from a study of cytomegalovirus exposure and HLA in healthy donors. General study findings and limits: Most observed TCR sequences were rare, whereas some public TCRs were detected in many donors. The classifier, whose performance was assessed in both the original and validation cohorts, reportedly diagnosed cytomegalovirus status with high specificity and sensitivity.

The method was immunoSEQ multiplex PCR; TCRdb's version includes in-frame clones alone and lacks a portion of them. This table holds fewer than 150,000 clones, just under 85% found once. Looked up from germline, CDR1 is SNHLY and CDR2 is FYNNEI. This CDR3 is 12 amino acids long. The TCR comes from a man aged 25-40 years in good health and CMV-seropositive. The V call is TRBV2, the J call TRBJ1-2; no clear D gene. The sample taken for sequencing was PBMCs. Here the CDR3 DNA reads TGTGCCAGCAGTGAAGTGGAGGCGAAACCCTCCTTC. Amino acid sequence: CASSEVEAKPSF.